A single sample is the source of the 22 T cell receptor beta chains below, sequenced in a study of blood T cell repertoires in COVID-19. Assay: immunoSEQ multiplex PCR; the TCRdb copy retains only in-frame clones and omits some. The sample yields around 250,000 clones, about 89% seen once. The sequenced material came from PBMCs or T cells enriched from blood (not recorded which). All receptors come from a woman in her 30s who had recovered from COVID-19.

The V and J genes are TRBV11-2 and TRBJ2-3, with TRBD2 identical over 7 bases. This CDR3 has 16 amino acids. Looked up from germline, CDR1 is SGHAT and CDR2 is FQNNGV. The V gene end was trimmed by 3 bases and the J gene end by 2 bases; junction bases not matched to a gene: 8. This CDR3 reads CASSFYRGRDTDTQYF. DNA of the CDR3: TGTGCCAGCAGCTTTTACAGAGGGAGGGACACAGATACGCAGTATTTT.

To note about this clone: The identical CDR3 is also encoded by other nucleotide sequences in the sample. The V call is TRBV19, the J call TRBJ1-1; D is perhaps TRBD1 (6 bases). CDR3 length equals 13 residues. The V end lost 6 bases, the J end lost 2 bases, and 10 bases lay between the germline ends. From germline, CDR1 is LNHDA and CDR2 SQIVND (reference sequence). CDR3 nucleotides: TGTGCCAGTAGCCAACAGGGTAACACTGAAGCTTTCTTT. Translating gives CASSQQGNTEAFF.

The V and J genes are TRBV19 and TRBJ1-2; D is ambiguous. The CDR3 is made up of 13 amino acids. Germline V gene data show CDR1 as LNHDA and CDR2 as SQIVND (reference sequence). V lost 3 bases to trimming and J lost 4 bases, with 9 bases between them. The CDR3 here is CASSIQESYGYTF. The CDR3 region has the DNA TGTGCCAGTAGTATCCAGGAAAGCTATGGCTACACCTTC. The full variable domain, completed using reference TRBV19 and TRBJ1-2, is DGGITQSPKYLFRKEGQNVTLSCEQNLNHDAMYWYRQDPGQGLRLIYYSQIVNDFQKGDIAEGYSVSREKKESFPLTVTSAQKNPTAFYLCASSIQESYGYTFGSGTRLTVV.

The CDR3 protein is CASSLPMRLAGRRNEQFF. The CDR3, as DNA: TGTGCCAGCAGCTTACCCATGAGACTAGCGGGACGAAGGAATGAGCAGTTCTTC. The chain is built from TRBV7-9 and TRBJ2-1, with 11 bases that match TRBD2. V lost 2 bases to trimming and J lost 7 bases; unmatched junction nucleotides: 13. The CDR3 loop spans 18 amino acids. The germline CDR1 and CDR2 sequences are SEHNR and FQNEAQ (reference sequence).

This chain links TRBV28 with TRBJ1-1; D uncertain. V was clipped by 5 bases and J by 6 bases, with 10 bases between them. CDR1 is MDHEN and CDR2 is SYDVKM in the germline V gene. The CDR3 covers 12 residues. CDR3 residues: CASSPLIAEAFF. The CDR3 DNA reads TGTGCCAGCAGTCCACTCATCGCTGAAGCTTTCTTT.

The CDR3 sequence: CASSLRRGPKNEKLFF. CDR3 sequence (DNA): TGTGCCAGCAGCTTAAGGCGGGGTCCGAAAAATGAAAAACTGTTTTTT. The rearrangement links TRBV7-8 to TRBJ1-4; D unclear. Germline V CDR1 and CDR2: SGHVS, FQNEAQ. V gave up 2 bases and J gave up 5 bases, with 15 bases separating them. The CDR3 is made up of 16 amino acids. Based on the CDR3 plus reference TRBV7-8 and TRBJ1-4, the full variable domain is GAGVSQSPRYKVAKRGQDVALRCDPISGHVSLFWYQQALGQGPEFLTYFQNEAQLDKSGLPSDRFFAERPEGSVSTLKIQRTQQEDSAVYLCASSLRRGPKNEKLFFGSGTQLSVL.

The chain couples TRBV7-2 to TRBJ1-1, with 8 nucleotides matching TRBD1. Germline assignment: CDR1 SGHTA and CDR2 FQGNSA. The ends lost 4 bases at V and 7 bases at J; junction bases unmatched: 8. CDR3 length: 14 residues. The CDR3 is CASSWQGAQDEAFF. The DNA of the CDR3 is TGTGCCAGCAGCTGGCAGGGGGCCCAAGATGAAGCTTTCTTT.

The chain links TRBV29-1 to TRBJ2-1; 8 nucleotides line up with TRBD2. The V segment lost 7 bases and the J segment 6 bases; nucleotides outside the gene matches: 11. Germline V gives CDR1 SQVTM, CDR2 ANQGSEA. The CDR3 covers 14 residues. The CDR3 sequence is CSASPLAGPNEQFF. The CDR3 DNA follows: TGCAGCGCCTCGCCTCTAGCGGGCCCCAATGAGCAGTTCTTC.

V usage is TRBV2 and J usage is TRBJ2-4; TRBD2 is a possible D gene (5 bases). The CDR3 has 17 amino acids. Germline V CDR1 and CDR2: SNHLY, FYNNEI. V lost 2 bases and J 0 bases, leaving 14 bases between the germline ends. The CDR3 protein is CASSELGRELAKNIQYF. The CDR3 bases are TGTGCCAGCAGTGAACTAGGACGGGAACTAGCCAAAAACATTCAGTACTTC.

This chain connects TRBV28 to TRBJ2-2; 9 bases fit TRBD1. V was pared by 5 bases and J by 9 bases, with 7 bases of the junction left unmatched. This CDR3 has 14 amino acids. Germline V gene lookup returns CDR1 MDHEN and CDR2 SYDVKM. CDR3 in amino acids: CASSKTGGGRELFF. The CDR3 nucleotides are TGTGCCAGCAGTAAGACAGGGGGTGGCCGGGAGCTGTTTTTT.

V and J are TRBV28 and TRBJ2-5; 9 bases match TRBD1. Germline values: CDR1 MDHEN, CDR2 SYDVKM. Losses at the gene ends were 6 bases for V and 5 bases for J; bases not matched to a gene: 10. This CDR3 contains 15 residues. The CDR3: CASRFRDRAKETQYF. The CDR3 nucleotides read TGTGCCAGCAGATTTCGGGACAGGGCGAAGGAGACCCAGTACTTC.

V gene TRBV6-5 combines with J gene TRBJ1-2; possibly TRBD1 for D (5 bases). CDR3 length: 13 amino acids. Germline CDR1 reads MNHEY; CDR2 reads SVGAGI. Trimming took off 5 bases at V and 4 bases at J, with 11 bases between the two ends. CDR3 residues: CASSLQGTYGYTF. The CDR3 DNA reads as TGTGCCAGCAGTCTTCAGGGCACCTATGGCTACACCTTC.

CDR3 sequence reads: CASSTTSGGTYEQYF. CDR3 coding DNA: TGTGCCAGCAGTACTACTAGCGGGGGAACCTACGAGCAGTACTTC. J is TRBJ2-7 and V is TRBV27, with 11 bases identical to TRBD2. This CDR3 contains 15 residues. V dropped 5 bases and J dropped 2; count of bases not matched to a gene: 5. Germline V gene sequence: CDR1 MNHEY, CDR2 SMNVEV (reference sequence).

V usage is TRBV27 and J usage is TRBJ1-6; a weak D match, TRBD1 (6 bases). Germline loops: CDR1 MNHEY, CDR2 SMNVEV (reference sequence). This CDR3 comprises 15 residues. Trimming removed 6 bases from V and 8 bases from J, with 17 bases in between. CDR3 in DNA: TGTGCCAGCAGCCCCACGGTACAGGGAGATTCACCCCTCCACTTT. This gives the protein CASSPTVQGDSPLHF.

The chain uses TRBV11-2 and TRBJ2-1, with D possibly being TRBD1 (6 bases). Trimming took off 5 bases at V and 7 bases at J, with 18 bases between the two ends. In germline, CDR1 is SGHAT, CDR2 FQNNGV. The CDR3 consists of 15 residues. CDR3 nucleotides: TGTGCCAGCAGCAAGGGGGACGTCCCCGGTAATGAGCAGTTCTTC. Its translation is CASSKGDVPGNEQFF.

The chain combines TRBV28 with TRBJ2-7, with a tentative D call TRBD2 (5 bases). The CDR3 has 14 amino acids. Trimming cost V 6 bases and J 6 bases, with 18 bases left between them. Germline values: CDR1 MDHEN, CDR2 SYDVKM. CDR3: CASSNPAVIGEQYF. In DNA, the CDR3 is TGTGCCAGCAGCAATCCAGCGGTAATAGGCGAGCAGTACTTC.

The chain carries TRBV27 and TRBJ2-1; maybe TRBD2 (5 bases). Per germline, CDR1 MNHEY and CDR2 SMNVEV (reference sequence). The CDR3 consists of 12 residues. Trimming removed 10 bases at V and 4 bases at J, with 11 bases between. The CDR3 here is CATARGYNEQFF. The CDR3 region has the DNA TGTGCCACAGCAAGAGGGTACAATGAGCAGTTCTTC.

The CDR3 coding sequence is TGTGCCAGCTCACCAGTTAGCGGTCGGGTGGGCGAGCAGTACTTC. Translation: CASSPVSGRVGEQYF. The rearrangement uses TRBV18 and TRBJ2-7; D is possibly TRBD2 (6 bases). Trimming took 2 bases from V and 6 from J, leaving 17 bases between them. The CDR3 length is 15 residues. Germline V gives CDR1 KGHSH, CDR2 LQKENI. Using reference TRBV18 and TRBJ2-7 for the parts outside the CDR3, the full variable domain is NAGVMQNPRHLVRRRGQEARLRCSPMKGHSHVYWYRQLPEEGLKFMVYLQKENIIDESGMPKERFSAEFPKEGPSILRIQQVVRGDSAAYFCASSPVSGRVGEQYFGPGTRLTVT.

This chain uses TRBV4-3 with TRBJ2-1; 9 nucleotides agree with TRBD1. The CDR3 consists of 16 residues. J lost 4 bases, V lost 4 bases, and 8 bases had no gene match. CDR1 LGHNA and CDR2 YSLEER come from the germline V gene. CDR3 DNA: TGCGCCAGCAGCCCAAGGGCACAGGGGGCTTACAATGAGCAGTTCTTC. Protein product: CASSPRAQGAYNEQFF.

This chain uses TRBV7-2 with TRBJ2-7; TRBD2 agrees at 7 bases. V was clipped by 1 base and J by 7 bases; unmatched bases: 13. CDR1 and CDR2 (germline): SGHTA, FQGNSA. The CDR3 totals 16 residues. In DNA, the CDR3 is TGTGCCAGCAGCTTAGTAGGTACTAGCGCCGTAGGGGAGCAGTACTTC. Translation: CASSLVGTSAVGEQYF. The whole variable domain, filled in from reference TRBV7-2 and TRBJ2-7, reads GAGVSQSPSNKVTEKGKDVELRCDPISGHTALYWYRQSLGQGLEFLIYFQGNSAPDKSGLPSDRFSAERTGGSVSTLTIQRTQQEDSAVYLCASSLVGTSAVGEQYFGPGTRLTVT.

This clone has a single count. V is TRBV7-3 and J is TRBJ1-4; D uncertain. The CDR3 covers 13 residues. Looked up from germline, CDR1 is SGHTA and CDR2 is FQGTGA. Trimming shortened V by 5 bases and J by 8 bases, and 12 bases separated the two germline ends. The CDR3 reads CASSRGFGEKLFF. The CDR3 DNA reads TGTGCCAGCAGCCGCGGGTTTGGCGAAAAACTGTTTTTT. Full variable domain (remainder filled in from reference TRBV7-3 and TRBJ1-4): GAGVSQTPSNKVTEKGKYVELRCDPISGHTALYWYRQSLGQGPEFLIYFQGTGAADDSGLPNDRFFAVRPEGSVSTLKIQRTERGDSAVYLCASSRGFGEKLFFGSGTQLSVL.

The chain has TRBV7-8 and TRBJ1-1; D is undetermined. There are 14 residues in the CDR3. Trimming took off 0 bases at V and 1 base at J, with 6 bases between the two ends. CDR1 is SGHVS and CDR2 is FQNEAQ in the germline V gene. CDR3 coding DNA: TGTGCCAGCAGCTTAGCTTTCAAGAACACTGAAGCTTTCTTT. Protein product: CASSLAFKNTEAFF. The whole variable domain, filled in from reference TRBV7-8 and TRBJ1-1, reads GAGVSQSPRYKVAKRGQDVALRCDPISGHVSLFWYQQALGQGPEFLTYFQNEAQLDKSGLPSDRFFAERPEGSVSTLKIQRTQQEDSAVYLCASSLAFKNTEAFFGQGTRLTVV.